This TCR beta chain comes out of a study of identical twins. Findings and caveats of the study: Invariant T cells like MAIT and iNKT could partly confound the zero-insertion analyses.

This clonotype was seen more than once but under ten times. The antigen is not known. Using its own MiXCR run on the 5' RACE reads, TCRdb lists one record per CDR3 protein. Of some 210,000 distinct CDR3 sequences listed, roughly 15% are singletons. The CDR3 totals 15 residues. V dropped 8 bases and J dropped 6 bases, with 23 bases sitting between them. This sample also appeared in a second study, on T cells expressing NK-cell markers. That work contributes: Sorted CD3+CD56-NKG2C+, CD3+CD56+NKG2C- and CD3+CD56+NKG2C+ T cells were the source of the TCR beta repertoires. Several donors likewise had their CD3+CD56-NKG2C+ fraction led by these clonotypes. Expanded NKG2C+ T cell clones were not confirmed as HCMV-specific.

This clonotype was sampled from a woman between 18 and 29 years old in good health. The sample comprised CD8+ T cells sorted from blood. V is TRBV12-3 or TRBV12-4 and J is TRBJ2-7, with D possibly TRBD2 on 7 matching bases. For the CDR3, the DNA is TGTGCCAGCGGCCTAGGGGGGGGTACTTTTGGCGAGCAGTACTTC. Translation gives CASGLGGGTFGEQYF.